This T cell receptor (beta chain) was obtained from a study of T cell responses to AZD1222 COVID-19 vaccine. Study-level points and caveats: Without day 14 samples, only post-peak T cell repertoires were studied. The study reported that nearly half of spike-specific TCRs target unmutated variant regions.

V was pared by 7 bases and J by 3 bases, with 10 bases between. Per germline, CDR1 MDHEN and CDR2 SYDVKM. This CDR3 comprises 13 residues. Notes on this clone: Its target is unknown.

TCRdb's table, derived via immunoSEQ multiplex PCR, lists solely in-frame clones and lacks some. The sample has 150,000 to 200,000 clones, around 87% seen once; the top ten hold around 2.9%. Here the sequenced sample was peripheral blood, taken on day 0 of MenACWY control vaccination. This TCR came from an adult in good health. This rearrangement joins TRBV28 to TRBJ1-5, with D hard to call. The CDR3 nucleotides are TGTGCCAGCAATTATCAGGTCAATCAGCCCCAGCATTTT. Translated: CASNYQVNQPQHF.